Below, 31 T cell receptor beta chains from the same sample are listed, as sequenced in a study of blood T cell repertoires in COVID-19. Repertoires were generated with immunoSEQ multiplex PCR, while TCRdb's copy carries only in-frame clones and drops some. This table has about 410,000 clones, approximately 90% appearing once. Sequenced sample: peripheral blood. The source of these receptors is a woman in her thirties with active or convalescent COVID-19.

This chain connects TRBV3-1 (or the pseudogene TRBV3-2) to TRBJ1-1; possible D gene TRBD1, 6 bases. This CDR3 region has 12 residues. V dropped 4 bases and J dropped 11 bases, with 14 bases sitting between them. Germline assignment: CDR1 LGHDT and CDR2 YNNKEL (reference sequence). DNA of the CDR3: TGTGCCAGCAGCCTCTCAGGGGTTGCTGCTTTCTTT. Residues: CASSLSGVAAFF.

This rearrangement joins TRBV10-3 to TRBJ1-1; the D gene is possibly TRBD1 (6 bases). Germline V gives CDR1 ENHRY, CDR2 SYGVKD. CDR3 size: 13 residues. Between the trimmed V and J ends, which lost 10 bases and 2 bases, there was a span of 14 bases. The CDR3 nucleotides read TGTGCCACGACACAGGGTTCCAACACTGAAGCTTTCTTT. Protein product: CATTQGSNTEAFF.

The chain is built from TRBV9 and TRBJ2-7; 14 positions match TRBD2. The trim removed 3 bases at V and 3 bases at J, leaving 2 bases unmatched. The CDR3 runs 15 residues. CDR1 is SGDLS, CDR2 YYNGEE, per germline. The CDR3 reads CASSAGTSGGYEQYF. In DNA form, the CDR3 reads TGTGCCAGCAGCGCGGGGACTAGCGGGGGCTACGAGCAGTACTTC.

The gene calls are TRBV2 and TRBJ2-7; D remains ambiguous. The CDR3 length is 13 residues. Trimming cost V 2 bases and J 3 bases, with 8 bases left between them. Per the germline V gene, CDR1 is SNHLY and CDR2 is FYNNEI. In DNA, the CDR3 is TGTGCCAGCAGTGAACAGGCTCTCTACGAGCAGTACTTC. Translation: CASSEQALYEQYF.

V gene TRBV27 combines with J gene TRBJ2-3, with TRBD2 identical over 10 bases. Trimming took 2 bases from V and 4 from J; bases not matched to a gene: 9. Germline V lookup: CDR1 MNHEY, CDR2 SMNVEV (reference sequence). The CDR3 totals 17 residues. The CDR3 is CASSLTTASGSSDTQYF. The CDR3 nucleotides read TGTGCCAGCAGTTTAACGACGGCTAGCGGGAGCTCAGATACGCAGTATTTT.

This sequence joins TRBV25-1 and TRBJ2-1; a possible D gene is TRBD1 (6 bases). The germline V gene has CDR1 MGHDK and CDR2 SYGVNS. This CDR3 is built from 13 residues. Trimming removed 3 bases at V and 8 bases at J, with 11 bases between. The CDR3 region is CASSEGAKDEQFF. The CDR3 DNA reads as TGTGCCAGCAGTGAGGGGGCGAAGGATGAGCAGTTCTTC.

The chain uses TRBV11-2 and TRBJ2-5; D call uncertain. V was cut by 1 base and J by 4 bases, with 7 bases left in between. From germline, CDR1 is SGHAT and CDR2 FQNNGV. The CDR3 totals 13 residues. This CDR3 reads CASSLGGGETQYF. CDR3 coding DNA: TGTGCCAGCAGCTTAGGCGGTGGAGAGACCCAGTACTTC.

The genes are TRBV25-1 and TRBJ2-1; TRBD2 agrees at 7 bases. With V trimmed by 1 base and J by 6 bases, 9 bases remained unmatched. Germline V gene lookup returns CDR1 MGHDK and CDR2 SYGVNS. The CDR3 consists of 16 residues. The CDR3 DNA is TGTGCCAGCAGTGAATTTACGGGAGGTATCCGCAATGAGCAGTTCTTC. Translation gives CASSEFTGGIRNEQFF.

The genes are TRBV10-1 and TRBJ1-2; D is unclear. Germline loops: CDR1 WNHNN, CDR2 SYGVQD (reference sequence). CDR3 size: 18 residues. V shed 8 bases and J shed 2 bases, with 27 bases lying between them. The CDR3 DNA reads as TGCGCCAGCGCGACCCCCAGCCCCTACTCTCGCGGGAACTATGGCTACACCTTC. It yields the protein CASATPSPYSRGNYGYTF.

V gene TRBV7-8 combines with J gene TRBJ2-3; D call uncertain. This CDR3 region has 14 residues. The ends were cut back, 0 bases at V and 2 bases at J, with 6 bases in the middle. Germline V gives CDR1 SGHVS, CDR2 FQNEAQ. This CDR3 is CASSLARNTDTQYF. CDR3 sequence (DNA): TGTGCCAGCAGCTTAGCGCGGAACACAGATACGCAGTATTTT.

The chain couples TRBV5-4 to TRBJ2-1; D not resolved. Trimming stripped 5 bases from V and 5 bases from J, with 11 bases between. The CDR3 runs 13 residues. Per the germline V gene, CDR1 is SGHNT and CDR2 is YYREEE (reference sequence). The CDR3 sequence: CASRNVEDNEQFF. DNA for the CDR3: TGTGCCAGCAGGAACGTCGAGGACAATGAGCAGTTCTTC.

The V and J genes are TRBV12-3 or TRBV12-4 and TRBJ2-1; perhaps TRBD2 as D (5 bases). The ends were cut back, 6 bases at V and 6 bases at J, with 12 bases in the middle. The CDR3 totals 13 residues. The CDR3 is CASRLYGLNEQFF. The CDR3 nucleotides read TGTGCCAGCAGACTTTATGGACTCAATGAGCAGTTCTTC.

This clone has a handful of counts. The V gene is TRBV28, the J gene TRBJ1-2, with D maybe TRBD1 (6 bases). The germline gives CDR1 MDHEN, CDR2 SYDVKM. The V and J ends lost 6 bases and 6 bases respectively, with 20 bases between them. The CDR3 totals 15 residues. The CDR3 here is CASRNPGGGADGYTF. CDR3 in DNA: TGTGCCAGCAGAAACCCCGGTGGGGGGGCTGATGGCTACACCTTC.

The chain employs TRBV7-9 and TRBJ1-5, with TRBD1 identical over 8 bases. Trimming at V came to 3 bases and at J to 3 bases, leaving 4 bases not matched to a gene. Per the germline V gene, CDR1 is SEHNR and CDR2 is FQNEAQ (reference sequence). The CDR3 consists of 15 residues. Here the CDR3 reads CASSFGTGHNQPQHF. The CDR3 bases are TGTGCCAGCAGCTTTGGGACAGGCCACAATCAGCCCCAGCATTTT.

This clone was observed a handful of times. The V gene is TRBV7-2, the J gene TRBJ2-7; TRBD2 agrees at 14 bases. From germline, CDR1 is SGHTA and CDR2 FQGNSA. After removal of 5 bases from V and 5 bases from J, the junction contained 8 bases not matched to a gene. The CDR3 runs to 16 residues. The CDR3 here is CASSQTSGRAGNEQYF. CDR3 DNA sequence: TGTGCCAGCAGCCAGACTAGCGGGAGGGCCGGGAACGAGCAGTACTTC.

The V gene is TRBV25-1, the J gene TRBJ1-1; D not certain. V was pared by 3 bases and J by 5 bases, with 10 bases between. CDR1 is MGHDK and CDR2 is SYGVNS in the germline V gene. This CDR3 contains 13 residues. The chain's CDR3 is CASSDERLTEAFF. The DNA of the CDR3 is TGTGCCAGCAGTGATGAGCGCCTGACTGAAGCTTTCTTT. The full variable domain, rest sourced from reference TRBV25-1 and TRBJ1-1, is EADIYQTPRYLVIGTGKKITLECSQTMGHDKMYWYQQDPGMELHLIHYSYGVNSTEKGDLSSESTVSRIRTEHFPLTLESARPSHTSQYLCASSDERLTEAFFGQGTRLTVV.

This clone has a single count. The chain uses TRBV4-1 and TRBJ2-1, with TRBD2 matching over 7 bases. The CDR3 loop spans 14 amino acids. The V segment lost 5 bases and the J segment 5 bases; nucleotides outside the gene matches: 6. Germline V gene lookup returns CDR1 MGHRA and CDR2 YSYEKL. The CDR3 here is CASSTQRGDNEQFF. DNA of the CDR3: TGCGCCAGCAGCACTCAGCGGGGAGACAATGAGCAGTTCTTC.

This clone was counted a few times. This chain joins TRBV5-5 and TRBJ1-5; D call uncertain. Germline V gene data show CDR1 as SGHKS and CDR2 as YYEKEE (reference sequence). CDR3 size: 14 residues. V dropped 0 bases and J dropped 1 base, with 5 bases sitting between them. In DNA form, the CDR3 reads TGTGCCAGCAGCTTGGCAGTGAGCAATCAGCCCCAGCATTTT. This translates into CASSLAVSNQPQHF.

The rearrangement uses TRBV3-1 (or the pseudogene TRBV3-2) and TRBJ1-5; possibly TRBD1 for D (5 bases). The CDR3 has 16 amino acids. Trimming left V 0 bases short and J 0 bases short, with 9 bases between. Per germline, CDR1 LGHDT and CDR2 YNNKEL (reference sequence). The CDR3 region has the DNA TGTGCCAGCAGCCAAGATGGGGGAGGTAGCAATCAGCCCCAGCATTTT. This translates into CASSQDGGGSNQPQHF.

This chain joins TRBV7-2 and TRBJ2-3; 8 bases are shared with TRBD2. The CDR3 covers 16 residues. V lost 6 bases to trimming and J lost 4 bases; unmatched junction nucleotides: 12. Germline values: CDR1 SGHTA, CDR2 FQGNSA. CDR3 loop: CASRLLGLVSSDTQYF. The CDR3 DNA follows: TGTGCCAGCAGGTTACTGGGACTAGTATCATCAGATACGCAGTATTTT.

This chain connects TRBV5-4 to TRBJ1-6, with D tentatively TRBD1 (5 bases). V lost 3 bases and J lost 1, with 8 bases in between. The length of the CDR3 is 15 residues. Germline V gives CDR1 SGHNT, CDR2 YYREEE (reference sequence). In DNA form, the CDR3 reads TGTGCCAGCAGCTCCGGGACTTCCTATAATTCACCCCTCCACTTT. Its protein product is CASSSGTSYNSPLHF.

This clone was observed once. This chain joins TRBV11-1 and TRBJ2-1; no reliable D call. Looked up from germline, CDR1 is SGHAT and CDR2 is FQDESV (reference sequence). CDR3 length: 15 residues. V gave up 3 bases and J gave up 5 bases, with 14 bases separating them. CDR3 DNA: TGTGCCAGCAGCTTCAGCGCTCCTTTCCACAATGAGCAGTTCTTC. This codes for CASSFSAPFHNEQFF.

In DNA, the CDR3 is TGTGCCACCTGGACTAGCGGGGGGGATAACACCGGGGAGCTGTTTTTT. The encoded protein is CATWTSGGDNTGELFF. This rearrangement joins TRBV28 to TRBJ2-2; 15 bases fit TRBD2. In germline, CDR1 is MDHEN, CDR2 SYDVKM. The CDR3 spans 16 residues. The V gene end was trimmed by 10 bases and the J gene end by 2 bases; junction bases not matched to a gene: 5.

CDR3 sequence reads: CASSPGPGGDNTGELFF. CDR3 sequence (DNA): TGTGCCAGCAGCCCAGGTCCCGGGGGAGATAACACCGGGGAGCTGTTTTTT. V usage is TRBV11-2 and J usage is TRBJ2-2, with D perhaps matching TRBD2 (6 bases). V was shortened by 5 bases and J by 2 bases, with 18 bases between the two germline ends. This CDR3 comprises 17 residues. Germline V gene sequence: CDR1 SGHAT, CDR2 FQNNGV.

The chain recombines TRBV28 with TRBJ2-5; 8 nucleotides match TRBD1. From germline, CDR1 is MDHEN and CDR2 SYDVKM. J lost 4 bases, V lost 4 bases, and 11 bases had no gene match. This CDR3 is built from 16 residues. As DNA, the CDR3 is TGTGCCAGCAGTTCACGGACAGGGACCCCGTCAGAGACCCAGTACTTC. Its translation: CASSSRTGTPSETQYF.

The rearrangement links TRBV19 to TRBJ1-1; D might be TRBD1 (6 bases). Germline V gene data show CDR1 as LNHDA and CDR2 as SQIVND (reference sequence). The CDR3 is made up of 15 amino acids. Trimming left V 3 bases short and J 6 bases short, with 17 bases between. The CDR3 DNA reads as TGTGCCAGTAGTATCCTAGGGGGTAGGTTCGCTGAAGCTTTCTTT. Its translation: CASSILGGRFAEAFF.

This chain connects TRBV6-5 to TRBJ2-7; 10 bases are a match to TRBD1. Germline loops: CDR1 MNHEY, CDR2 SVGAGI. The CDR3 contains 14 residues. Trimming took 6 bases from V and 5 from J; bases not matched to a gene: 7. This CDR3 reads CASRPGQGSDEQYF. The CDR3 DNA reads as TGTGCCAGCAGGCCGGGACAGGGGTCTGACGAGCAGTACTTC.

This clone was counted between two and nine times. V is TRBV30 and J is TRBJ2-1, with 8 bases aligning to TRBD2. The CDR3 runs 16 residues. In germline, CDR1 is GTSNPN, CDR2 SVGIG (reference sequence). J lost 6 bases, V lost 4 bases, and 14 bases had no gene match. CDR3 sequence: CAWNFLTIRGGNEQFF. For the CDR3, the DNA is TGTGCCTGGAATTTCCTGACCATTCGGGGGGGCAATGAGCAGTTCTTC.

The chain employs TRBV25-1 and TRBJ2-7; D is perhaps TRBD1 (5 bases). The CDR3 runs 12 residues. Germline CDR1 is MGHDK and CDR2 is SYGVNS. Trimming shortened V by 7 bases and J by 3 bases, and 10 bases separated the two germline ends. CDR3 residues: CASKQGNYEQYF. The CDR3 DNA sequence: TGTGCCAGCAAGCAGGGAAACTACGAGCAGTACTTC.

This rearrangement joins TRBV7-9 to TRBJ1-1, with D possibly matching TRBD1 (5 bases). The germline V gene has CDR1 SEHNR and CDR2 FQNEAQ (reference sequence). V gave up 7 bases and J gave up 0 bases, with 12 bases separating them. The CDR3 loop spans 14 amino acids. CDR3 bases: TGTGCCAGCACGACTGGAGGGGTGAACACTGAAGCTTTCTTT. Protein: CASTTGGVNTEAFF. Full variable domain (missing parts from reference TRBV7-9 and TRBJ1-1): DTGVSQNPRHKITKRGQNVTFRCDPISEHNRLYWYRQTLGQGPEFLTYFQNEAQLEKSRLLSDRFSAERPKGSFSTLEIQRTEQGDSAMYLCASTTGGVNTEAFFGQGTRLTVV.

DNA for the CDR3: TGTGCCAGTAGTATCCGGGACAGGGGGTATTATGGCTACACCTTC. Amino acids: CASSIRDRGYYGYTF. The gene calls are TRBV19 and TRBJ1-2; 11 nucleotides line up with TRBD1. Germline lookup yields CDR1 LNHDA and CDR2 SQIVND (reference sequence). Germline trimming cut 3 bases from V and 5 bases from J; bases unmatched to any gene: 5. This CDR3 spans 15 amino acids.